This T cell receptor (beta chain) was recovered during a study of T cell repertoires in cytomegalovirus infection. On the study more broadly: Carrying CMV and the relevant HLA type showed in public TCR beta signatures.

Germline CDR1 reads MDHEN; CDR2 reads SYDVKM. V was pared by 5 bases and J by 4 bases, with 3 bases of the junction left unmatched. The CDR3 runs 15 residues. This clonotype has just a few counts. Its specificity is unknown. Via MiXCR, TCRdb re-called the reads, giving one row per CDR3 protein. The data show approximately 110,000 distinct CDR3 sequences, around 32% seen once. Notes on the study in general: Adding up the frequency of public TCR beta families identified people who carried CMV plus the relevant HLA.

Specimen: CD8+ T cells from cultured PBMCs, collected from culture after CMV antigen stimulation. The TCR was taken from a human donor in good health (CMV status not recorded). Some clones in this sample may be carry-over from other donors' samples. The V gene is TRBV28, the J gene TRBJ2-7, with TRBD2 matching 15 bases. For the CDR3, the DNA is TGTGCCAGCAGTCCTGGGACTAGCGGGGGGTACGAGCAGTACTTC. This encodes CASSPGTSGGYEQYF. Drawing the rest from reference TRBV28 and TRBJ2-7, the complete variable domain is DVKVTQSSRYLVKRTGEKVFLECVQDMDHENMFWYRQDPGLGLRLIYFSYDVKMKEKGDIPEGYSVSREKKERFSLILESASTNQTSMYLCASSPGTSGGYEQYFGPGTRLTVT.